This TCR beta chain emerged from a study of T cell responses to AZD1222 COVID-19 vaccine (dated by TCRdb to the early 2020s). The study in broad terms: AZD1222 recipients whose second dose came at about 4 weeks and those whose second dose came at about 12 weeks were combined into one group, since spike-specific TCR depth and breadth did not differ between the two schedules. A total of approximately 240 trial participants underwent TCR sequencing, of whom under 220 had received two doses of AZD1222 and around 25 had received two doses of the MenACWY control vaccine. Trial participants were enrolled by age into subgroups of 18-55, 56-69 and 70-plus years, and roughly 150, 30 and 60 TCR-sequenced participants, respectively, were included in these subgroups. Findings and caveats that apply to the study as a whole: Nearly half of unique spike-specific TCRs reportedly recognized epitopes outside regions mutated in the B.1.351 and B.1.1.7 variants. CD4 TCRs associated with the vaccine covered the entire spike protein, and the dominant responses were in regions 160-218 and 743-854. No day 14 peak-response samples were available, so repertoires were characterized only after the peak T cell response. After two AZD1222 doses, spike-specific TCR breadth and depth were significantly higher than at day 0 and than in MenACWY recipients. Only five to seven AZD1222 recipients were SARS-CoV-2 seropositive at baseline, limiting conclusions about previously exposed vaccinees. In the small 56-69-year group, the increase in depth fell short of significance, most likely because of low power. Participants were mostly white British and included more females than males, and it was suggested by the authors that clonal diversity may have been underestimated.

For CDR1 and CDR2, the germline V gene (reference sequence) lists MNHEY and SMNVEV. CDR3 length: 13 amino acids, cysteine to phenylalanine. The kept DNA is CDR3 alone, 39 bases in frame from the first base. The V end gives up 5 bases and the J end 7 bases, leaving 6 bases in the junction not matched to a gene. This specimen's time point label, per the study, means: baseline before first vaccination. The vaccinee samples were drawn from two UK trials, COV001 and COV002, one of which was a single-blind randomized controlled phase 2/3 trial testing AZD1222 (ChAdOx1 nCoV-19) in healthy adults. For TCRbeta chain sequencing, PBMC samples from trial participants were taken at day 0 and at day 28 after the second dose. The CDR3 regions of human TCRbeta chains were analyzed by immunosequencing. In the source study's methods: TCRs in the repertoires were compared against a reference library of SARS-CoV-2-specific TCRs that had been generated with the MIRA antigen-specificity platform. Breadth meant the fraction of unique TCRs that were SARS-CoV-2-associated, whereas depth meant the fraction of total T cells that were SARS-CoV-2-associated. Each spike-specific TCR was assigned to its reactive spike region and to a CD4 or CD8 class using the MIRA data. Log10-transformed breadth and depth values were compared by one-way ANOVA with Sidak's multiple comparisons tests. In its TCRdb copy, this immuneACCESS table keeps in-frame sequences only and misses some clones. Where compared with another copy, unresolved V genes explain less than half of these, and the others have no known cause. That table furnishes V, J and clone size, whereas the DNA furnished D and trimming. This sample comprises about 170,000 clones, just under 95% of them detected only once. Over 1.5% of the sample belongs to the ten largest clones.

In regard to this clone: There is no known antigen for this receptor. No much larger clonotype is one base removed from it; base qualities were not supplied.

The receptor was derived from an adult in good health. The specimen comprised peripheral blood, sampled on day 0 of AZD1222 vaccination. Rearrangement joined TRBV27 to TRBJ2-5; 8 of the junction bases match TRBD1. At the DNA level, the sequence is TGTGCCAGCAGTCTCGGGACAGGCGGGACCCAGTACTTC. The resulting protein is CASSLGTGGTQYF.